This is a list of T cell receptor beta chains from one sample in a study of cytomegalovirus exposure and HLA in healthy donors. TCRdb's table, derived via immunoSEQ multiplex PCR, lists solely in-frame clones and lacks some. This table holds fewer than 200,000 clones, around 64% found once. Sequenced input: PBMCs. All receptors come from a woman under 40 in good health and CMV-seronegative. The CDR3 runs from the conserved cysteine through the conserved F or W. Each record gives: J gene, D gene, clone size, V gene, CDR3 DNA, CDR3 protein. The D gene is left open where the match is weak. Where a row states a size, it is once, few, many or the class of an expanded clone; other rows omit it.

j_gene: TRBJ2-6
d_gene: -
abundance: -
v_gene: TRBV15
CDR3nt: TGTGCCACCAGCACAATCTTTTTATCTCGGCGGATTACCTCTGGGGCCAACGTCCTGACTTTC
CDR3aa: CATSTIFLSRRITSGANVLTF

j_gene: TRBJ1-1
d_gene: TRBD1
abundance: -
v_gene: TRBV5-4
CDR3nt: TGTGCCAGCAAGAAAGACAGGGCGAACACTGAAGCTTTCTTT
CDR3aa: CASKKDRANTEAFF

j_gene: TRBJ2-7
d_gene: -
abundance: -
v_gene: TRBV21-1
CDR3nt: TGTGCCAGCAGGGCTAATACCGGGACAGGGGGCGGATCCTACGAGCAGTACTTC
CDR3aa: CASRANTGTGGGSYEQYF

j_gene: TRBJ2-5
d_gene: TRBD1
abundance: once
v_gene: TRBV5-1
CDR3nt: TGCGCCAGCAGCTTGGCCCCAGGGGGAGAGACCCAGTACTTC
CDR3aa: CASSLAPGGETQYF

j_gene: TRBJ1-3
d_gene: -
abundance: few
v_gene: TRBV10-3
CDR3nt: TGTGCCATCAGTGAGGGGAGAAGAAACACCATATATTTT
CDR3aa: CAISEGRRNTIYF

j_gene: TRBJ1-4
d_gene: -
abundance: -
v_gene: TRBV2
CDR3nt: TGTGCCAGCAGTGTTCGGGAAAAACTGTTTTTT
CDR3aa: CASSVREKLFF

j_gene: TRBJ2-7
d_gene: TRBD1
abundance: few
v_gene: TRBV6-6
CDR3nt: TGTGCCAGCAGCGGCTACAGGGGGAGGTCCTACGAGCAGTACTTC
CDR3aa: CASSGYRGRSYEQYF

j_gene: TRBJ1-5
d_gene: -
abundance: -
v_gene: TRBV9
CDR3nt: TGTGCCAGCAGCGCTGAGGGGGGGGGCAATCAGCCCCAGCATTTT
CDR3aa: CASSAEGGGNQPQHF

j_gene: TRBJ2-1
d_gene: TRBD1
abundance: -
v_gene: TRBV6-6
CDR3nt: TGTGCCAGCTCGGACAGGGGCAATGAGCAGTTCTTC
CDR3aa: CASSDRGNEQFF

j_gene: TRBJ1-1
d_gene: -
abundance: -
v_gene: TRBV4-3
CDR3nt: TGCGCCAGCAGCCAAGCCGGACTCATTGAAGCTTTCTTT
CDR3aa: CASSQAGLIEAFF

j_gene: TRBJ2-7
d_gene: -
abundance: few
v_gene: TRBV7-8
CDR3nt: TGTGCCAGCAGCTTAGAGACTAGAGGGGACCCCAACTACGAGCAGTACTTC
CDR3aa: CASSLETRGDPNYEQYF

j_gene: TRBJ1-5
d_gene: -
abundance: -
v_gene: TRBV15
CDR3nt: TGTGCCACCAGCAGAGTGAGAGAAGGGGATCAGCCCCAGCATTTT
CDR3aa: CATSRVREGDQPQHF

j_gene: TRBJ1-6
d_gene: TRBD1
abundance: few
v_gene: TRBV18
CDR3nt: TGTGCCAGCTCACCCGGGACAGGGGGCAATTCACCCCTCCACTTT
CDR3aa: CASSPGTGGNSPLHF

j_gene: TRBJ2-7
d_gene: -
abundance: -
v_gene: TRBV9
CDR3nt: TGTGCCAGCAGCGTAGGTTCTCTCCACGAGCAGTACTTC
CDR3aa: CASSVGSLHEQYF

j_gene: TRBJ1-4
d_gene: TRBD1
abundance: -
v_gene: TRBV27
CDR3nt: TGTGCCAGCAGGGACCTAGGACAGGGTTGGGAAAAACTGTTTTTT
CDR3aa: CASRDLGQGWEKLFF

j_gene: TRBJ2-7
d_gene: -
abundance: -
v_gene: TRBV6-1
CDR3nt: TGTGCCAGCAAAGGACAGAAAGACTCCTACGAGCAGTACTTC
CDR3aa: CASKGQKDSYEQYF

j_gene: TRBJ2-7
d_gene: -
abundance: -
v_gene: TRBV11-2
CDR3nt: TGTGCCAGCAGCTTAGCTCTAGAGAGATCCTACGAGCAGTACTTC
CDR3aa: CASSLALERSYEQYF

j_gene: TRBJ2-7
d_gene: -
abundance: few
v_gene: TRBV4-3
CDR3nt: TGCGCCAGCAGCCAAGTGTGGACGGGAAACTACGAGCAGTACTTC
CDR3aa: CASSQVWTGNYEQYF

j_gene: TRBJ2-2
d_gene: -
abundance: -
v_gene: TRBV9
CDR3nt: TGTGCCAGCAGCCCCCCCGACACCGGGGAGCTGTTTTTT
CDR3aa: CASSPPDTGELFF

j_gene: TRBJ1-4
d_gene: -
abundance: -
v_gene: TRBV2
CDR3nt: TGTGCCAGCAGAAGGGAGGTAGAAAAACTGTTTTTT
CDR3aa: CASRREVEKLFF

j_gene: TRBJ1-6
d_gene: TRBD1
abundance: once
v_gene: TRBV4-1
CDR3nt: TGCGCCAGCAGCCAAGGACAGGGCGATTCACCCCTCCACTTT
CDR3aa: CASSQGQGDSPLHF

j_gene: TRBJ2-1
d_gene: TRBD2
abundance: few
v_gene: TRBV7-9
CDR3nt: TGTGCCAGCACCCCACCTGGGGGGGAGCACAATGAGCAGTTCTTC
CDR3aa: CASTPPGGEHNEQFF

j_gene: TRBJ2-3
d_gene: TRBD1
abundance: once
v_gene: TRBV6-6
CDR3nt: TGTGCCAGCAGCCCTACAGGGGAAAGAACAGATACGCAGTATTTT
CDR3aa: CASSPTGERTDTQYF

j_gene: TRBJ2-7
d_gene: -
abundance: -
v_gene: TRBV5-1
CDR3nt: TGCGCCAGCAGCCCGACGGCAGCGAGCTCCTACGAGCAGTACTTC
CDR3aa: CASSPTAASSYEQYF

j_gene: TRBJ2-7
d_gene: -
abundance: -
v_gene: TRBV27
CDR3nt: TGTGCCAGCAGACCCAGGGTTACCACTTACGAGCAGTACTTC
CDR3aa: CASRPRVTTYEQYF

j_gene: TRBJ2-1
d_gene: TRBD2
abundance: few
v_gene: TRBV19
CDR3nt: TGTGCCAGTAGTATAGCCCCAGCGGGAGGGCCGGACTACAATGAGCAGTTCTTC
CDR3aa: CASSIAPAGGPDYNEQFF

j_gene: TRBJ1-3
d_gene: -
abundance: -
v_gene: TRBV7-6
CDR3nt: TGTGCCAGCAGCTTTCAACCGGGACGGGAGATTGGAAACACCATATATTTT
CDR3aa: CASSFQPGREIGNTIYF

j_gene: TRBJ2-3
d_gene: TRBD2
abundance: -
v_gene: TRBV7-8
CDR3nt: TGTGCCAGCAGCCTAGCCCCCTTTGGACTAGCGGGTAGCACAGATACGCAGTATTTT
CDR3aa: CASSLAPFGLAGSTDTQYF

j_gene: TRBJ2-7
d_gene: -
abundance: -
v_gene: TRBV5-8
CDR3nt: TGTGCCAGCAGCTTGGGGGGGGACCTCTCCTACGAGCAGTACTTC
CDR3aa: CASSLGGDLSYEQYF